This T cell receptor beta chain was recovered during a study of T cells in Graves' hyperthyroidism and ophthalmopathy. Deletions cut 0 bases from V and 2 bases from J, with 10 bases between. The CDR3 runs to 15 residues. Looked up from germline, CDR1 is LGHNA and CDR2 is YNFKEQ. Template material for amplifying TCR beta CDR3 regions consisted of RNA transcripts. First-round RT-PCR of the TCR CDR3 relied on the HTBI primer set. A single record per CDR3 protein comes from TCRdb applying MiXCR to the multiplex PCR reads. The repertoire consists of 150,000 or so distinct CDR3 sequences, with around 8.9% occurring once and the leading ten covering approximately 24%.

This TCR derives from a young woman with Graves' hyperthyroidism that later progressed to Graves' ophthalmopathy. The genes are TRBV4-2 and TRBJ1-1, with D tentatively TRBD1 (5 bases). Sequencing was carried out using blood. The CDR3 nucleotides are TGTGCCAGCAGCCAAGAGGAAGGGGCAAACACTGAAGCTTTCTTT. This encodes CASSQEEGANTEAFF.